This TCR beta chain was documented in a study of T-cell reconstitution after alpha-beta-depleted transplantation in children. This clonotype has ten or more counts. TCRbeta library construction was performed incorporating unique molecular identifiers. TCRdb redid the calling of the PCR reads with MiXCR, one entry per CDR3 protein. The profile shows around 400,000 distinct CDR3 sequences, over 20% of them singletons. The specimen was PBMCs from the stem cell graft donor, collected from the stem cell graft. This clonotype originated in a human donor who donated a stem cell graft to a child with acute myeloid leukemia.

The CDR3 loop reads CSVEDLGARDTQYF. The CDR3 DNA reads TGCAGCGTTGAAGATCTCGGAGCTCGGGATACGCAGTATTTT. The chain couples TRBV29-1 to TRBJ2-3, with D unresolved. Germline CDR1 reads SQVTM; CDR2 reads ANQGSEA. The CDR3 extends over 14 amino acids. The V gene lost 0 bases and the J gene lost 6 bases, with 13 bases spanning the gap.